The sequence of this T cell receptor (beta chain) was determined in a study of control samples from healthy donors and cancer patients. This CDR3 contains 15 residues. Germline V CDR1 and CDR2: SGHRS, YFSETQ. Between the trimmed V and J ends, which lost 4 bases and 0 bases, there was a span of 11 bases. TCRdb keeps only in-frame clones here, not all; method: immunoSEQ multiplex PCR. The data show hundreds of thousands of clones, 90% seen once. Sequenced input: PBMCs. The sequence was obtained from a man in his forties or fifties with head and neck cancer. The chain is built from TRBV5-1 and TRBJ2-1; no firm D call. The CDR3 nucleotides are TGCGCCAGCAGCAGTCTAGGAAGCTCCTACAATGAGCAGTTCTTC. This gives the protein CASSSLGSSYNEQFF.